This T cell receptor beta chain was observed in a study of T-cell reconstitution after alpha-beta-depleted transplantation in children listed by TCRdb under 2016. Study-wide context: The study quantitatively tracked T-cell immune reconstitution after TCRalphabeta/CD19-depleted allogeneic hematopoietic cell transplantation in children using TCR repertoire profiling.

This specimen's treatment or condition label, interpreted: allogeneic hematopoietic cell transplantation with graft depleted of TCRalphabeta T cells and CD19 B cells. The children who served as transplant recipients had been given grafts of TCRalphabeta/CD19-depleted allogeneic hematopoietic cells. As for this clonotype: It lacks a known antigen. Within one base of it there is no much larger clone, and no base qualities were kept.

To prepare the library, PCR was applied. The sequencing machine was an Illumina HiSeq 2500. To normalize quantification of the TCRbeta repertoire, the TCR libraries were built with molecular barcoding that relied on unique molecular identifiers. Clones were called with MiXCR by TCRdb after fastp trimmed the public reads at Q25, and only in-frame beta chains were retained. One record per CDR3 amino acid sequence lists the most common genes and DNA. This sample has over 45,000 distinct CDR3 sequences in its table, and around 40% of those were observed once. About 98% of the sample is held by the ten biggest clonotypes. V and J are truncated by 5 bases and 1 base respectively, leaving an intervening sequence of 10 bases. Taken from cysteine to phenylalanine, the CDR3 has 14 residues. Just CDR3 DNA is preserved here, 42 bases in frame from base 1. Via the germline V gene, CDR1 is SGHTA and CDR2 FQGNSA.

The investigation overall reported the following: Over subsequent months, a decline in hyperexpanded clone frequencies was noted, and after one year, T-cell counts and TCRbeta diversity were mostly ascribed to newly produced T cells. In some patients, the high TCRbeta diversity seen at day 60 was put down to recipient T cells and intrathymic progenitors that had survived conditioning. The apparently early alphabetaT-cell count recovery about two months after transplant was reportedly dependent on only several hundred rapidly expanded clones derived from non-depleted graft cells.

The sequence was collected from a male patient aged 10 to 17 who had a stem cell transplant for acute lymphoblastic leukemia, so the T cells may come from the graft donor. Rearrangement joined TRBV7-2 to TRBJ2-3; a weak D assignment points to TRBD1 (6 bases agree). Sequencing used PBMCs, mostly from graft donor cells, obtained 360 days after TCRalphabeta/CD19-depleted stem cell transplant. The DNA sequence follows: TGTGCCAGCAGCCGCTCAGGGGGCACAGATACGCAGTATTTT. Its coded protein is CASSRSGGTDTQYF. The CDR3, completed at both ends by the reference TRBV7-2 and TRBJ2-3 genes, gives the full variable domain GAGVSQSPSNKVTEKGKDVELRCDPISGHTALYWYRQSLGQGLEFLIYFQGNSAPDKSGLPSDRFSAERTGGSVSTLTIQRTQQEDSAVYLCASSRSGGTDTQYFGPGTRLTVL.